These T cell receptor beta chains were read from a single sample in a study of control samples from healthy donors and cancer patients. Repertoires were generated with immunoSEQ multiplex PCR, while TCRdb's copy carries only in-frame clones and drops some. This table has some 120,000 clones, roughly nine tenths appearing once. The sequencing sample was made of blood. Source of these receptors: a man aged 18 to 35 in good health. Each CDR3 is given with its conserved first and last residue. Each record gives: D gene, clone size, V gene, J gene, CDR3 DNA, CDR3 protein. The D gene is left open where the match is weak. Expanded clones get a size class; other rows say once, few or many, or leave the size out.

-	-	TRBV7-6	TRBJ1-1	TGTGCCAGCAGCTCCGGGGGGGCAGCTTTCTTT	CASSSGGAAFF
TRBD1	-	TRBV6-5	TRBJ2-7	TGTGCCAGCAGTCACCAGGACAGGGGTCCCTACGAGCAGTACTTC	CASSHQDRGPYEQYF
-	-	TRBV19	TRBJ1-5	TGTGCCAGTAGTACCATCGAAGGGAGCAATCAGCCCCAGCATTTT	CASSTIEGSNQPQHF
-	-	TRBV12-5	TRBJ2-1	TGTGCTAGTGGTTTGCCGCGCGCGGGTTACAATGAGCAGTTCTTC	CASGLPRAGYNEQFF
-	-	TRBV15	TRBJ2-7	TGTGCCACCAAAGAGAACTCCTACGAGCAGTACTTC	CATKENSYEQYF
-	-	TRBV7-9	TRBJ1-5	TGTGCCAGCAGCTTTAGCTCCGATGGGCCCCAGCATTTT	CASSFSSDGPQHF
TRBD2	-	TRBV9	TRBJ2-1	TGTGCCAGCAGCGTTTTACTAGCGGAGACCTACAATGAGCAGTTCTTC	CASSVLLAETYNEQFF
-	-	TRBV5-6	TRBJ1-1	TGTGCCAGCAGCCCGATACCTGGTCCTGAAGCTTTCTTT	CASSPIPGPEAFF
TRBD1	-	TRBV5-1	TRBJ2-1	TGCGCCAGCAGCGAGGGGACAGGGGGCCACAATGAGCAGTTCTTC	CASSEGTGGHNEQFF
TRBD1	-	TRBV3-1/TRBV3-2	TRBJ1-5	TGTGCCAGCAGCCCCTCGGGGACAGGCTCATCGAATACTCAGCCCCAGCATTTT	CASSPSGTGSSNTQPQHF
TRBD2	-	TRBV7-2	TRBJ2-1	TGTGCCAGCAGCTCCCGGACTAGCGGGAGGCAGAGCTCCTACAATGAGCAGTTCTTC	CASSSRTSGRQSSYNEQFF
-	-	TRBV5-1	TRBJ2-3	TGCGCCAGCAGCTTTACAGCCGGAGGAGATACGCAGTATTTT	CASSFTAGGDTQYF
TRBD2	-	TRBV3-1/TRBV3-2	TRBJ2-2	TGTGCCAGCAGCCAAAGGCGTCTAGCGGGAGGCGCCGGGGAGCTGTTTTTT	CASSQRRLAGGAGELFF
-	-	TRBV30	TRBJ2-2	TGTGCCTGGAAGAAGAACGGGGAGCTGTTTTTT	CAWKKNGELFF
-	-	TRBV29-1	TRBJ1-3	TGCAGCGTTGTTCCTCGGGAAGGAGCTGGAAACACCATATATTTT	CSVVPREGAGNTIYF
-	-	TRBV30	TRBJ2-7	TGTGCCTGGACCTTGGGCGGACATCCCTACGAGCAGTACTTC	CAWTLGGHPYEQYF
-	-	TRBV24-1	TRBJ2-5	TGTGCCACCAGTGATTTAACCGGGATCCAAGAGACCCAGTACTTC	CATSDLTGIQETQYF
-	-	TRBV28	TRBJ2-7	TGTGCCAGCATGGCCCCGACAGTTCCTAGCTCCTACGAGCAGTACTTC	CASMAPTVPSSYEQYF
TRBD2	-	TRBV5-6	TRBJ2-2	TGTGCCAGCACCCCTGGCGGGAGGGTTGACACCGGGGAGCTGTTTTTT	CASTPGGRVDTGELFF
-	-	TRBV30	TRBJ1-5	TGTGCCTGGTCCCGGACAGCCTCTAATCAGCCCCAGCATTTT	CAWSRTASNQPQHF
TRBD1	-	TRBV9	TRBJ2-7	TGTGCCAGCAGCGCCAGCCTCGGGACAGGGTTCGGGGAGCAGTACTTC	CASSASLGTGFGEQYF
-	-	TRBV10-2	TRBJ1-1	TGCGCCAGCAGAGGGACGGGGAACACTGAAGCTTTCTTT	CASRGTGNTEAFF
TRBD2	-	TRBV5-1	TRBJ2-5	TGCGCCAGCAGTTCCCTAGCGGGCTCCATTACCCAGTACTTC	CASSSLAGSITQYF
TRBD2	-	TRBV19	TRBJ2-3	TGTGCCAGTAGTATACGGCTAGCGGGAGGGCCGGGCACAGATACGCAGTATTTT	CASSIRLAGGPGTDTQYF
-	-	TRBV7-3	TRBJ2-1	TGTGCCAGCAGCTTAGCAGTCTACAATGAGCAGTTCTTC	CASSLAVYNEQFF
-	-	TRBV28	TRBJ2-7	TGTGCCAGCAGTTTATTGGGGCTCGAGTACTTC	CASSLLGLEYF
TRBD1	-	TRBV30	TRBJ2-7	TGTGCCTGGAGAGAGGACAGGTTAACCTACGAGCAGTACTTC	CAWREDRLTYEQYF
TRBD1	-	TRBV9	TRBJ1-6	TGTGCCAGCAGCGAGCCTCGGACAGGGCATAATTCACCCCTCCACTTT	CASSEPRTGHNSPLHF
-	-	TRBV7-2	TRBJ1-4	TGTGCCAGCAGCCCAATAAGGGGGGATCGTGAAAAACTGTTTTTT	CASSPIRGDREKLFF
-	-	TRBV6-2/TRBV6-3	TRBJ1-1	TGTGCCAGCAGTTACCCGGCATTAGGGCGCACTGAAGCTTTCTTT	CASSYPALGRTEAFF
-	-	TRBV6-1	TRBJ2-2	TGTGCCAGCAGTGAAGTTTCCCTGCGGGGCACCGGGGAGCTGTTTTTT	CASSEVSLRGTGELFF
TRBD1	once	TRBV7-9	TRBJ2-5	TGTGCCAGCAGCTTCGACAGGGGGCGGGAGACCCAGTACTTC	CASSFDRGRETQYF
TRBD2	-	TRBV6-5	TRBJ2-1	TGTGCCAGCAGTTACCCTCGACTAGCGGGCCGCAATGAGCAGTTCTTC	CASSYPRLAGRNEQFF
-	-	TRBV10-3	TRBJ1-3	TGTGCCATCAAACTCTCCGGAAACACCATATATTTT	CAIKLSGNTIYF
-	-	TRBV3-1/TRBV3-2	TRBJ2-5	TGTGCCAGCAGCCAAGATAGGGGTGTAGTGGCGGGTCGGGAAGAGACCCAGTACTTC	CASSQDRGVVAGREETQYF
TRBD2	once	TRBV28	TRBJ2-1	TGTGCCAGCATAACTAGCGGGTACAATGAGCAGTTCTTC	CASITSGYNEQFF
TRBD2	many	TRBV5-4	TRBJ2-4	TGTGCCAGCAGCTTGGGGTCTAGCGGGAGCGGTTTAGCCAAAAACATTCAGTACTTC	CASSLGSSGSGLAKNIQYF
-	-	TRBV3-1/TRBV3-2	TRBJ1-2	TGTGCCAGCAGCCAAGAGAATCGGGGGAGCTATGGCTACACCTTC	CASSQENRGSYGYTF
-	-	TRBV27	TRBJ2-7	TGTGCCAGCAGTCCCCATCCACTAGACTACGAGCAGTACTTC	CASSPHPLDYEQYF
TRBD1	-	TRBV30	TRBJ1-2	TGTGCCTGGAGTGGCCCTCGGACAGGGATGCGTGGCTACACCTTC	CAWSGPRTGMRGYTF
-	-	TRBV7-2	TRBJ2-7	TGTGCCAGCAGCTTACCCCCGACACCCTACTACCCCTACGAGCAGTACTTC	CASSLPPTPYYPYEQYF
TRBD2	-	TRBV7-2	TRBJ2-7	TGTGCCAGCAGCTTAGCGCGGGGGAGCTCCTACGAGCAGTACTTC	CASSLARGSSYEQYF
TRBD2	-	TRBV27	TRBJ2-3	TGTGCCAGCAGTTTCCGTAATTGGGATTTGGGACTAGCGGGTGTTTCTAGCACAGATACGCAGTATTTT	CASSFRNWDLGLAGVSSTDTQYF
-	-	TRBV11-2	TRBJ2-5	TGTGCCAGCAGCTTTGGGCAGGGTGTGGAGACCCAGTACTTC	CASSFGQGVETQYF
TRBD1	-	TRBV29-1	TRBJ1-1	TGCAGCGGTGACAGGGTAGACAACACTGAAGCTTTCTTT	CSGDRVDNTEAFF
-	-	TRBV5-6	TRBJ2-6	TGTGCCAGCAGCTTGGACGGTCAAAAGACTGGGGCCAACGTCCTGACTTTC	CASSLDGQKTGANVLTF
-	-	TRBV28	TRBJ2-7	TGTGCCAGCAGAAAACGAATACAGGGTTGGGGGCCCTACGAGCAGTACTTC	CASRKRIQGWGPYEQYF
TRBD2	-	TRBV24-1	TRBJ2-5	TGTGCCACCAGTGATTTGACGGGGGGCCAAGAGACCCAGTACTTC	CATSDLTGGQETQYF
TRBD2	-	TRBV19	TRBJ2-1	TGTGCCAGTAGTATAGATACAACTTATACCGGGGGGTGGTTCTTC	CASSIDTTYTGGWFF
TRBD2	-	TRBV19	TRBJ2-1	TGTGCCAGTCAGAATAGCGGGAGGTCCAATGAGCAGTTCTTC	CASQNSGRSNEQFF
-	-	TRBV29-1	TRBJ1-1	TGCAGCACGACAAAGATGAACACTGAAGCTTTCTTT	CSTTKMNTEAFF